The sequence of this T cell receptor (beta chain) was determined in a study of prognosis after radiotherapy for stage I lung cancer. Two-round multiplex PCR amplified TCR beta CDR3 from genomic DNA. Primers specific to each TRBV and TRBJ gene were used in first-round PCR. TCRdb re-called the multiplex PCR reads through MiXCR, storing one row per CDR3 protein. The sample carries 20,000 to 25,000 distinct CDR3 sequences, 43% recorded once. Germline lookup yields CDR1 LNHDA and CDR2 SQIVND (reference sequence). The junction had 3 bases not matched to a gene; V was cut back by 8 bases and J by 5 bases. This CDR3 contains 14 residues. This clonotype turned up a few times.

The specimen comprised PBMCs, sampled before or after stereotactic body radiation therapy (not recorded which). V gene TRBV19 combines with J gene TRBJ1-6; 10 bases fit TRBD1. The receptor's source is a donor aged 50 or older with non-small cell lung cancer. In DNA form, the CDR3 reads TGTGCCAGTGGGACAGGGGTAAATAATTCACCCCTCCACTTT. Amino acids: CASGTGVNNSPLHF. Complete variable domain (other parts from reference TRBV19 and TRBJ1-6): DGGITQSPKYLFRKEGQNVTLSCEQNLNHDAMYWYRQDPGQGLRLIYYSQIVNDFQKGDIAEGYSVSREKKESFPLTVTSAQKNPTAFYLCASGTGVNNSPLHFGNGTRLTVT.